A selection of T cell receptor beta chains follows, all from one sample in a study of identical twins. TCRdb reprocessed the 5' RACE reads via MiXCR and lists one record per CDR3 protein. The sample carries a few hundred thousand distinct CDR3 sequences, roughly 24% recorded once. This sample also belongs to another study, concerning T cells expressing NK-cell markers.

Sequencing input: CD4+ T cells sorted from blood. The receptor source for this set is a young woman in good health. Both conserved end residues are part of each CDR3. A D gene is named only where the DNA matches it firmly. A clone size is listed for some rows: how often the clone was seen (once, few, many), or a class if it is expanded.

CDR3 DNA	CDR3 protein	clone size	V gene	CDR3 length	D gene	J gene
TGTGCCAGTAGTCCTCAGACGGGGAGTGAAGCTTTCTTT	CASSPQTGSEAFF	few	TRBV19	13	.	TRBJ1-1
TGCAGCTCGGGACCCGCCGGCACTGAAGCTTTCTTT	CSSGPAGTEAFF	.	TRBV29-1	12	.	TRBJ1-1
TGCGCCAGTCGGGACAGCCAAGGAGAGCAGTACTTC	CASRDSQGEQYF	.	TRBV10-1	12	TRBD1	TRBJ2-7
TGTGCCAGCAGTTCCCAGCGGGGGGGCATCAATGAGCAGTTCTTC	CASSSQRGGINEQFF	many	TRBV12-3/TRBV12-4	15	TRBD2	TRBJ2-1
TGCAGTGCTAGGCGGACAGGGGGCAATCAGCCCCAGCATTTT	CSARRTGGNQPQHF	.	TRBV20-1	14	TRBD1	TRBJ1-5
TGTGCCTGGAAGAGGCAGGGGATTAACACCGGGGAGCTGTTTTTT	CAWKRQGINTGELFF	few	TRBV30	15	.	TRBJ2-2
TGTGCCAGCAGCGAGAGGACAGGGGATTTTCAAGAGACCCAGTACTTC	CASSERTGDFQETQYF	few	TRBV9	16	TRBD1	TRBJ2-5
TGTGCCAGTACCGACAGCGCCTACGAGCAGTACTTC	CASTDSAYEQYF	.	TRBV27	12	.	TRBJ2-7
TGCGCCAGCAGGGGCTTGGGGGACTCGGAGTACTTC	CASRGLGDSEYF	few	TRBV5-1	12	.	TRBJ2-7
TGTGCCAGCAGTCACTCCCCGGGACAGACGCGTCACGAGCAGTACTTC	CASSHSPGQTRHEQYF	.	TRBV5-5	16	TRBD1	TRBJ2-7
TGTGCCAGCAGTGCTGACAACGGGCTTGAAGCTTTCTTT	CASSADNGLEAFF	.	TRBV12-3/TRBV12-4	13	.	TRBJ1-1
TGCGCCAGCAGCCTTGAAGGGTATGAAGCTTTCTTT	CASSLEGYEAFF	.	TRBV5-1	12	.	TRBJ1-1
TGTGCCAGCAGGGACAGCTTAGCCAAAAACATTCAGTACTTC	CASRDSLAKNIQYF	.	TRBV7-2	14	.	TRBJ2-4
TGTGCCAGCAGTGACACAGGCACAGATACGCAGTATTTT	CASSDTGTDTQYF	few	TRBV25-1	13	.	TRBJ2-3
TGTGCCAGCAGCTCCGATTGGTTGGGACAGCCCCAGCATTTT	CASSSDWLGQPQHF	few	TRBV7-9	14	.	TRBJ1-5
TGTGCCAGCAGTTTGTCCCAGGGGGCAAAATACGAGCAGTACTTC	CASSLSQGAKYEQYF	few	TRBV12-3/TRBV12-4	15	TRBD1	TRBJ2-7
TGTGCCAGTTCTAACAGGGTGACCGCGAACACCGGGGAGCTGTTTTTT	CASSNRVTANTGELFF	.	TRBV19	16	.	TRBJ2-2
TGTGCCATCAGTCTCGGCTCCACCGGGGAGCTGTTTTTT	CAISLGSTGELFF	few	TRBV10-3	13	.	TRBJ2-2
TGTGCCAGCAGCTTAAGACAGGGTGGAGAGACCCAGTACTTC	CASSLRQGGETQYF	.	TRBV7-9	14	TRBD1	TRBJ2-5
TGCGCCAGCAGTCCCGCTAGCGTTAGCTCCTACAATGAGCAGTTCTTC	CASSPASVSSYNEQFF	.	TRBV5-1	16	.	TRBJ2-1
TGCAGTGCTAGGAGCCCTAGCGCAGTGGAGGAGCAGTTCTTC	CSARSPSAVEEQFF	few	TRBV20-1	14	.	TRBJ2-1
TGCAGCGCAGGACAGACCCCTGGGGAGACCCAGTACTTC	CSAGQTPGETQYF	few	TRBV29-1	13	.	TRBJ2-5
TGCGCCAGCAGCTCGGACATTATGAACACTGAAGCTTTCTTT	CASSSDIMNTEAFF	.	TRBV5-1	14	.	TRBJ1-1
TGCAGTGCTAGACACGGGAGCTCCTACGAGCAGTACTTC	CSARHGSSYEQYF	.	TRBV20-1	13	.	TRBJ2-7
TGCGCCAGCAGCCCCGGGACACCGCCTACGAAGCAGTACTTC	CASSPGTPPTKQYF	.	TRBV4-3	14	.	TRBJ2-7
TGCAGCGGACAGGGCTATGGCTACACCTTC	CSGQGYGYTF	few	TRBV29-1	10	TRBD1	TRBJ1-2
TGTGCCAGCAGTGATTCCGGGACAGGCTTTGACGAGCAGTACTTC	CASSDSGTGFDEQYF	.	TRBV6-1	15	TRBD1	TRBJ2-7
TGCAGTGCTCAGCGGGAGAGCTCCTACGAGCAGTACTTC	CSAQRESSYEQYF	few	TRBV20-1	13	TRBD2	TRBJ2-7